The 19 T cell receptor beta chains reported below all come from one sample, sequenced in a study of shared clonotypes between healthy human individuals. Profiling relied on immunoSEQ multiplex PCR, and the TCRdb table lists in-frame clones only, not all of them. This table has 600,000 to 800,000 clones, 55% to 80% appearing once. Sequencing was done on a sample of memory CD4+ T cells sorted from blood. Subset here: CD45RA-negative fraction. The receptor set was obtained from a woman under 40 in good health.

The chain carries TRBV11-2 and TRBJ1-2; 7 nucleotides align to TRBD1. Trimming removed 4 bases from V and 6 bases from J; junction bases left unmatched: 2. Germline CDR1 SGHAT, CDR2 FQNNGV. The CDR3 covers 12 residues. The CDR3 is CASSSTGHGYTF. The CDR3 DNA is TGTGCCAGCAGCTCGACAGGGCATGGCTACACCTTC.

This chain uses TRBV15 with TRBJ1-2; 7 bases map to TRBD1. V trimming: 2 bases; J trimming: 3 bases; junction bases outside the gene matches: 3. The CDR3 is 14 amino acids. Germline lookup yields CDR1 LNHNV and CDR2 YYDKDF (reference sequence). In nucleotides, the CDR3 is TGTGCCACCAGCAGACACAGGGGAGACTATGGCTACACCTTC. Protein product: CATSRHRGDYGYTF. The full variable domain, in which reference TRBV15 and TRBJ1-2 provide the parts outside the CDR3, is DAMVIQNPRYQVTQFGKPVTLSCSQTLNHNVMYWYQQKSSQAPKLLFHYYDKDFNNEADTPDNFQSRRPNTSFCFLDIRSPGLGDTAMYLCATSRHRGDYGYTFGSGTRLTVV.

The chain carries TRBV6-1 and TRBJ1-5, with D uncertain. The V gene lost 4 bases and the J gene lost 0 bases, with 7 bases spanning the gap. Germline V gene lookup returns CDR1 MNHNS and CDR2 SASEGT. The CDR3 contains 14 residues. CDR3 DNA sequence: TGTGCCAGCAGTGTCGACGGTAGCAATCAGCCCCAGCATTTT. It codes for CASSVDGSNQPQHF.

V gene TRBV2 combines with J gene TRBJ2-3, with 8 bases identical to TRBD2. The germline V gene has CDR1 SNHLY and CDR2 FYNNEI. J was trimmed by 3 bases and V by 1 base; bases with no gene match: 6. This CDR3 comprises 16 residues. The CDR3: CASSEGTGGPTDTQYF. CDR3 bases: TGTGCCAGCAGTGAAGGTACGGGAGGGCCTACAGATACGCAGTATTTT.

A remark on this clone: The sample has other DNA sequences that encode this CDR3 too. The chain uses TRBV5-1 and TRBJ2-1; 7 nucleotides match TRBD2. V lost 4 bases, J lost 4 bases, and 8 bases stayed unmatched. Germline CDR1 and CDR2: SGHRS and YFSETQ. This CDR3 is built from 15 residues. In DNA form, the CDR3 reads TGCGCCAGCAGCCTCGCTAGCGGAGCATACAATGAGCAGTTCTTC. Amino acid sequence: CASSLASGAYNEQFF.

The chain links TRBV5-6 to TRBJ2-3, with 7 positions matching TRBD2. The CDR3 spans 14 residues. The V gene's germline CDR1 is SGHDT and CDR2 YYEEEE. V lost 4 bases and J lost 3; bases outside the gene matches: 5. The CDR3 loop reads CASSVRLATDTQYF. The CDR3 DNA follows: TGTGCCAGCAGCGTAAGACTAGCTACAGATACGCAGTATTTT.

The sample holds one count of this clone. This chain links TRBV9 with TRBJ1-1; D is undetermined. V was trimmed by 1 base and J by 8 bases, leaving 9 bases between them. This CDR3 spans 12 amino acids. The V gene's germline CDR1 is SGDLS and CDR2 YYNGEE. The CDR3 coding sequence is TGTGCCAGCAGCGTACAGAGCGGCGAAGCTTTCTTT. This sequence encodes CASSVQSGEAFF.

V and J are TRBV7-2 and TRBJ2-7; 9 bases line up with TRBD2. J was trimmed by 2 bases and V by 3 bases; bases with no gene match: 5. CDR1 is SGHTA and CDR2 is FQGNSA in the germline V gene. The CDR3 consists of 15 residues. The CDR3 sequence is CASSFGAGGAYEQYF. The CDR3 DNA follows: TGTGCCAGCAGCTTCGGGGCGGGAGGGGCCTACGAGCAGTACTTC.

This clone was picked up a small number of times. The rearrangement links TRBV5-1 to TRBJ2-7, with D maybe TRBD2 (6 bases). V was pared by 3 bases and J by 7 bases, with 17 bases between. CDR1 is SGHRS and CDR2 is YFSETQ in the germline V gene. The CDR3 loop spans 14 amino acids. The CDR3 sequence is CASSWDGTRGEQYF. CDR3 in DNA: TGCGCCAGCAGCTGGGACGGGACCCGGGGGGAGCAGTACTTC.

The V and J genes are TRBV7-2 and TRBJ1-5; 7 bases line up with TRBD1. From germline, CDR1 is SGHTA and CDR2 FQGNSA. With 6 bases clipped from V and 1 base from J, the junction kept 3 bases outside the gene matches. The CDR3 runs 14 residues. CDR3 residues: CASRKTGSNQPQHF. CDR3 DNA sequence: TGTGCCAGCAGGAAGACAGGGAGCAATCAGCCCCAGCATTTT.

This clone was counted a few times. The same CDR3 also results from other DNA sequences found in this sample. This chain's CDR3 is CASRGTGENGYTF. The CDR3 DNA follows: TGTGCCAGCAGGGGGACAGGGGAAAACGGCTACACCTTC. The chain combines TRBV2 with TRBJ1-2; 10 bases match TRBD1. Trimming removed 6 bases from V and 8 bases from J; junction bases left unmatched: 6. The CDR3 length is 13 residues. Germline loops: CDR1 SNHLY, CDR2 FYNNEI.

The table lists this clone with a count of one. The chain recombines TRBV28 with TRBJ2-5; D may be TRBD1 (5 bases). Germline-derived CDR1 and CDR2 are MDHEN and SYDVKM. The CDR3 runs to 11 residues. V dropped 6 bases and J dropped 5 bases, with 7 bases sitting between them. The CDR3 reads CASRGRETQYF. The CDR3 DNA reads TGTGCCAGCAGGGGGCGTGAGACCCAGTACTTC.

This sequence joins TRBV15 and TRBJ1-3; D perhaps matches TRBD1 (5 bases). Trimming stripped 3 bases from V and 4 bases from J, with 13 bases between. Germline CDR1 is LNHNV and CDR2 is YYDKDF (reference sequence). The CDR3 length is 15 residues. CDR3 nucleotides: TGTGCCACCAGCAGCCAGGGTCCGGGGGGAAACACCATATATTTT. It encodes CATSSQGPGGNTIYF.

DNA of the CDR3: TGTGCCAGCAGTAAGCAGGGGGCCGGCACTGAAGCTTTCTTT. Encoded protein: CASSKQGAGTEAFF. The chain links TRBV2 to TRBJ1-1; 8 nucleotides match TRBD1. The CDR3 is 14 residues long. V lost 5 bases and J lost 4; bases outside the gene matches: 6. Per the germline V gene, CDR1 is SNHLY and CDR2 is FYNNEI.

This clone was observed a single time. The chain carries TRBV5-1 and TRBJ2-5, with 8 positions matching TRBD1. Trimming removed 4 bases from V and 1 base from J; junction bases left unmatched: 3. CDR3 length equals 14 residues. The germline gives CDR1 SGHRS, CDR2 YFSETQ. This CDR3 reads CASSEGQVQETQYF. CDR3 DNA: TGCGCCAGCAGCGAGGGACAGGTCCAAGAGACCCAGTACTTC.

The CDR3 nucleotides read TGCGCCAGCAGCCACCAGCGGGACCCTAGGAATGAGCAGTTCTTC. Residues: CASSHQRDPRNEQFF. The chain recombines TRBV4-1 with TRBJ2-1; 7 bases match TRBD2. There are 15 residues in the CDR3. V shed 3 bases, J shed 7 bases, and the junction held 9 bases outside the gene matches. Germline V gene data show CDR1 as MGHRA and CDR2 as YSYEKL.

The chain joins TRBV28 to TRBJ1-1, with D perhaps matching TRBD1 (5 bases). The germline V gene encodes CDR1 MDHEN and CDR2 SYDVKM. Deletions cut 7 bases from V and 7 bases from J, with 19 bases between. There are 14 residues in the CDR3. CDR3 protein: CASIGVGGHIEAFF. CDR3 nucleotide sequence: TGTGCCAGCATTGGTGTGGGGGGTCATATTGAAGCTTTCTTT.

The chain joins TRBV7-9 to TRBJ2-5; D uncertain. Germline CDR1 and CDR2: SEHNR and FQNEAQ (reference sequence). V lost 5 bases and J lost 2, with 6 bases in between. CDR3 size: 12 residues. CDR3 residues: CASSPTQETQYF. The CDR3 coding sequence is TGTGCCAGCAGCCCGACGCAAGAGACCCAGTACTTC.

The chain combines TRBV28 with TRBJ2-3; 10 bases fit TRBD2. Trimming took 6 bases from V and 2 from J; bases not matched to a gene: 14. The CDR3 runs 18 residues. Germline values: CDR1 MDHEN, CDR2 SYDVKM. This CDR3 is CASSSVGASGGFTDTQYF. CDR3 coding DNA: TGTGCCAGCAGCTCCGTTGGGGCTAGCGGGGGATTCACAGATACGCAGTATTTT.